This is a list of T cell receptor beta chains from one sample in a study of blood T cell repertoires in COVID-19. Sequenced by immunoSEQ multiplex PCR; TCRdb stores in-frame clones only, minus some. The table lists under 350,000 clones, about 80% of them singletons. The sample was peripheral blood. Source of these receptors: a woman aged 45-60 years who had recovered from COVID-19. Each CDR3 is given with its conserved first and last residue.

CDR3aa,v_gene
CASSLATDYEQYF,TRBV11-2
CASSSSGGTYNEQFF,TRBV5-1
CASSAGTGDYEQYF,TRBV27
CASSDLVGEGNYGYTF,TRBV27
CASSQPGQGLPGELFF,TRBV4-2
CASSQDTQGYGYTF,TRBV3-1/TRBV3-2
CASSVVGGRGSEAFF,TRBV9
CASSLGQGDYGYTF,TRBV7-3
CASSPPSAAGVEQYF,TRBV18
CASSARQGGTTEAFF,TRBV9
CASSPRGNEEKLFF,TRBV5-1
CASHRQPYGYTF,TRBV28
CASSKGAVEQYF,TRBV6-2/TRBV6-3
CASSTPGQLSYNEQFF,TRBV27
CSARFLTEAFF,TRBV20-1
CASSIEGHRGNTEAFF,TRBV19
CAISESDFHQGGEQFF,TRBV10-3
CASSLARGYEQYF,TRBV12-3/TRBV12-4
CASSPGTGLGSYEQYF,TRBV5-1
CASSLRFNRGNQPQHF,TRBV7-8
CASSFPPGAGAPTQYF,TRBV7-2
CASSLGGMNTGELFF,TRBV28
CASSLGGRAFADTQYF,TRBV7-2
CASSSSPWTSANTDTQYF,TRBV7-3
CASSSSGSGGYGYTF,TRBV19
CASSPLSTGQPQHF,TRBV18
CASSLSRRGVSNQPQHF,TRBV28
CAWTGVKGNTIYF,TRBV30
CSVELGGGTHEQYF,TRBV29-1
CASSPNTDYGYTF,TRBV3-1/TRBV3-2
CASRHANRGNSPLHF,TRBV19
CASSNRLAGTDEQFF,TRBV7-2